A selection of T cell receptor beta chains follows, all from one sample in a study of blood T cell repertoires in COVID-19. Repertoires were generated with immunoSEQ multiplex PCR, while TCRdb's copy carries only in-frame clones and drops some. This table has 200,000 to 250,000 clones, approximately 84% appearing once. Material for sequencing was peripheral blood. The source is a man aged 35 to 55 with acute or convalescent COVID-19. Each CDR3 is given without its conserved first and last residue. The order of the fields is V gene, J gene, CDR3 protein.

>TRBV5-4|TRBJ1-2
ASSLGTQGAYGYT
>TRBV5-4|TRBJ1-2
ASSPPGQVNYGYT
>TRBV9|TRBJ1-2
ASSVGDSSNYGYT
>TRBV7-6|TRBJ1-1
ASSPQGANTEAF
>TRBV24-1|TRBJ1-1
ATRDRGNTEAF
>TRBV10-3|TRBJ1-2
AIRVGEGSYGYT
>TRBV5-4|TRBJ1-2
ASSPGQGEYYGYT
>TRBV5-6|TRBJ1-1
ASSGKGANEAF
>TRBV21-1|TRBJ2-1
TAGGHEQF
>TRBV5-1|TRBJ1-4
ASSSSGTGFNEKLF
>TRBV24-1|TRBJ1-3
ATLKNPGGNTIY